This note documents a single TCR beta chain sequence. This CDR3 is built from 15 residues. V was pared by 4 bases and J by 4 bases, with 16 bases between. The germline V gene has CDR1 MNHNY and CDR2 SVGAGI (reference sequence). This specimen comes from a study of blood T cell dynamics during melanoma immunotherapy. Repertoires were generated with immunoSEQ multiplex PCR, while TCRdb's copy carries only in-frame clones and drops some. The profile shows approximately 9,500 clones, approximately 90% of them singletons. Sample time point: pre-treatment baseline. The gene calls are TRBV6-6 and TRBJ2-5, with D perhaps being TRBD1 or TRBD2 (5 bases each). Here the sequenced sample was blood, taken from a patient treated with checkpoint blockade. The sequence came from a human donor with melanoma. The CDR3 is CASSFPQGPVETQYF. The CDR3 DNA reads TGTGCCAGCAGTTTTCCGCAGGGACCGGTAGAGACCCAGTACTTC.